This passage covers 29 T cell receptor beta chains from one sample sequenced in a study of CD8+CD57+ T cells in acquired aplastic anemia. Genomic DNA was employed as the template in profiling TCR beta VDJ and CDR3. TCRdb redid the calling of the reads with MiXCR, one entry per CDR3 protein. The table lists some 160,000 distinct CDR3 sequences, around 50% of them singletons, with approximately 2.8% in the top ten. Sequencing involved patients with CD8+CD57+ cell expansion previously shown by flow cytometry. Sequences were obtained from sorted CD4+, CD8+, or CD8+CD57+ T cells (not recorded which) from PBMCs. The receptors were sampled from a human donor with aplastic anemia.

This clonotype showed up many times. CDR3 in DNA: TGTGCCAGCCGCGGGTTCTCCGAGCAGTACTTC. Translated, it gives CASRGFSEQYF. J is TRBJ2-7 and V is TRBV28; weak D call: TRBD2 (5 bases). CDR3 length: 11 residues. Germline CDR1 MDHEN, CDR2 SYDVKM. V was cut by 8 bases and J by 6 bases, with 11 bases left in between.

CDR3 loop: CATSRNRGHGNQPQHF. CDR3 sequence (DNA): TGTGCCACCAGCAGAAACAGGGGGCACGGCAATCAGCCCCAGCATTTT. The chain is built from TRBV15 and TRBJ1-5, with TRBD1 identical over 9 bases. Trimming took 2 bases from V and 2 from J; bases not matched to a gene: 4. The CDR3 has 16 amino acids. Germline V gene data show CDR1 as LNHNV and CDR2 as YYDKDF (reference sequence).

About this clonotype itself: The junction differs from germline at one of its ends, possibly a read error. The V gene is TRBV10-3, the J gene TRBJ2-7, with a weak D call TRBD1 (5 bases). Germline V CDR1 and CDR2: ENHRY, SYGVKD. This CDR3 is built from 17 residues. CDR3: CAISEVILVGLRNEQYF. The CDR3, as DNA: TGCGCCATCAGTGAAGTTATTTTGGTGGGGCTAAGGAACGAGCAGTACTTC.

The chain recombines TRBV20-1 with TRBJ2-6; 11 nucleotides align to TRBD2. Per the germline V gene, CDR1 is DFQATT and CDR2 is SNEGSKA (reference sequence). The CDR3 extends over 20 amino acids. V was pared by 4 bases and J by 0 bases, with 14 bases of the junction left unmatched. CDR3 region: CSATLAGGPVQSSGANVLTF. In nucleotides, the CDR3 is TGCAGTGCTACCTTAGCGGGGGGGCCCGTCCAGAGCTCTGGGGCCAACGTCCTGACTTTC.

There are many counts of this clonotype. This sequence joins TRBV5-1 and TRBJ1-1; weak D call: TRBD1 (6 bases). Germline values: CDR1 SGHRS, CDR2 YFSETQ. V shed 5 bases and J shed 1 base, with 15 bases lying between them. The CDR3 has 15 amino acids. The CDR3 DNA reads TGCGCCAGCAGTCTTGCGGGGACACAGAACACTGAAGCTTTCTTT. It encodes CASSLAGTQNTEAFF. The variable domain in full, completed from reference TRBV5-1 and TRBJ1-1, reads KAGVTQTPRYLIKTRGQQVTLSCSPISGHRSVSWYQQTPGQGLQFLFEYFSETQRNKGNFPGRFSGRQFSNSRSEMNVSTLELGDSALYLCASSLAGTQNTEAFFGQGTRLTVV.

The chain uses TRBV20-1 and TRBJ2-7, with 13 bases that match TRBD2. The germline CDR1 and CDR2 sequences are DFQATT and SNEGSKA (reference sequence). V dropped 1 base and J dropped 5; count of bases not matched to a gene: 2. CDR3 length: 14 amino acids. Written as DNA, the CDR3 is TGCAGTGCTAGAGCCGGGACTAGCGGGGACGAGCAGTACTTC. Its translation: CSARAGTSGDEQYF.

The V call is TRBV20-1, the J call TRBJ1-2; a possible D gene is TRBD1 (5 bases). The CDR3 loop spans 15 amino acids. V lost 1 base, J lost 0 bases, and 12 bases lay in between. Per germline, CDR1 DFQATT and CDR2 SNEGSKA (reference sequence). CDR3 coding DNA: TGCAGTGCTAGAGCTACAGGTGGAGCTAACTATGGCTACACCTTC. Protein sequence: CSARATGGANYGYTF.

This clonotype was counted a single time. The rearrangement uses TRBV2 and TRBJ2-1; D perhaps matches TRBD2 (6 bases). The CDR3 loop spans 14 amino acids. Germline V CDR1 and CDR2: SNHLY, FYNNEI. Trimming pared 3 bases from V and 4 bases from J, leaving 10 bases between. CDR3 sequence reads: CASSDGGAYNEQFF. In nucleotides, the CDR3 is TGTGCCAGCAGTGACGGGGGAGCGTACAATGAGCAGTTCTTC.

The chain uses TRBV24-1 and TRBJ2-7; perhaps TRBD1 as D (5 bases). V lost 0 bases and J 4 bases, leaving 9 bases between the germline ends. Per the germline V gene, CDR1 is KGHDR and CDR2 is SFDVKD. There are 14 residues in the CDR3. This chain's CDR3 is CATSDLDRPYEQYF. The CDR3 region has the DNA TGTGCCACCAGTGATTTGGACAGACCTTACGAGCAGTACTTC.

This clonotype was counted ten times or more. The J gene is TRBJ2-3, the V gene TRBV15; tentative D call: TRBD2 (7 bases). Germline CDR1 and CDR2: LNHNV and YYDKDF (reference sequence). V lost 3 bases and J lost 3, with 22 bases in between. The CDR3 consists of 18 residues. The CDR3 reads CATSRTIHIGGGTDTQYF. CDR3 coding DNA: TGTGCCACCAGCAGGACTATCCACATAGGGGGGGGAACAGATACGCAGTATTTT.

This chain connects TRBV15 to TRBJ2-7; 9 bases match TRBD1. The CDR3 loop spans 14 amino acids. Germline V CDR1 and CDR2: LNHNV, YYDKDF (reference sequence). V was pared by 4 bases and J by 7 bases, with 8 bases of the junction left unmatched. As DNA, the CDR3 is TGTGCCACCAGCATCCGGGACAGGGTTTGGGAGCAGTACTTC. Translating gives CATSIRDRVWEQYF.

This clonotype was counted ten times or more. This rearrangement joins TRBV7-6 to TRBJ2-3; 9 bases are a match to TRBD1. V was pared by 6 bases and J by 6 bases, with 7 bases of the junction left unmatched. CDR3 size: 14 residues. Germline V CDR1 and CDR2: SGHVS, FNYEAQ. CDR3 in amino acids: CASRGQGGVDTQYF. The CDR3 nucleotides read TGTGCCAGCAGGGGACAGGGAGGTGTCGATACGCAGTATTTT.

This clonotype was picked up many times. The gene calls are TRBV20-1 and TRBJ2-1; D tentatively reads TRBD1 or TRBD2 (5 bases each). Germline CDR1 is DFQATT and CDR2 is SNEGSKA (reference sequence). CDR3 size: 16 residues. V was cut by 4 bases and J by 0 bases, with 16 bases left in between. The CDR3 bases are TGCAGTGCTAAACGGGGACCCAGGAGCTCCTACAATGAGCAGTTCTTC. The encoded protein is CSAKRGPRSSYNEQFF.

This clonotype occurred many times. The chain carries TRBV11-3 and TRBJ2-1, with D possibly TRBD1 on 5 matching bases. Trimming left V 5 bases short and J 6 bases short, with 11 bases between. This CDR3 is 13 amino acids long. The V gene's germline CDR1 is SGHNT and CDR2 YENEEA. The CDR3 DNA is TGTGCCAGCAGCCCAAAGGGGTCCAATGAGCAGTTCTTC. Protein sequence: CASSPKGSNEQFF.

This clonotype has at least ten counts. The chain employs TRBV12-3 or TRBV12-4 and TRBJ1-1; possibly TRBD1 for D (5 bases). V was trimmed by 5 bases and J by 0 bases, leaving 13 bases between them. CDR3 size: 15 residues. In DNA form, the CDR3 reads TGTGCCAGCAGTGAACGGGGCTTCGTGAACACTGAAGCTTTCTTT. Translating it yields CASSERGFVNTEAFF.

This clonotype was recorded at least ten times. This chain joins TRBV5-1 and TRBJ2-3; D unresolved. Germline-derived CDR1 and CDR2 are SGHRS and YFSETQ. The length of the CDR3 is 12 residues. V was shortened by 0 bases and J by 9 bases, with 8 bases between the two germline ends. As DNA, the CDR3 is TGCGCCAGCAGCTTGGACGGTTCGACGCAGTATTTT. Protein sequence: CASSLDGSTQYF.

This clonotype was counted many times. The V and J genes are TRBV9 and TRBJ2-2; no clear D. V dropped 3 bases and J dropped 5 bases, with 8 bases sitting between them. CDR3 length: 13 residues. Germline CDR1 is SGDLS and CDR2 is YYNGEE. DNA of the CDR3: TGTGCCAGCAGCGCTTGGGGAACCGGGGAGCTGTTTTTT. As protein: CASSAWGTGELFF.

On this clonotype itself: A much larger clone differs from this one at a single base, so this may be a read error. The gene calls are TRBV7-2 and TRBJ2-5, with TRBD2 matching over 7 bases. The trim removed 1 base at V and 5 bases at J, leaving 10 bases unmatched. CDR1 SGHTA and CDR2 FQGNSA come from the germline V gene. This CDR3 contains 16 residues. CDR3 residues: CASSLVGTGGGETQYF. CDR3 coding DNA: TGTGCCAGCAGCTTAGTGGGCACGGGGGGAGGGGAGACCCAGTACTTC. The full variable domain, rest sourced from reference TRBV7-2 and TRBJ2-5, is GAGVSQSPSNKVTEKGKDVELRCDPISGHTALYWYRQSLGQGLEFLIYFQGNSAPDKSGLPSDRFSAERTGGSVSTLTIQRTQQEDSAVYLCASSLVGTGGGETQYFGPGTRLLVL.

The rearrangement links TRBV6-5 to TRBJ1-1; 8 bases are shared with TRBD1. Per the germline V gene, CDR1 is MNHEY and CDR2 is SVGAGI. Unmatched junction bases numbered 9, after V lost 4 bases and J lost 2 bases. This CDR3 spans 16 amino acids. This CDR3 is CASSSGTGVLNTEAFF. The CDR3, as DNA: TGTGCCAGCAGTTCCGGGACAGGAGTTTTAAACACTGAAGCTTTCTTT.

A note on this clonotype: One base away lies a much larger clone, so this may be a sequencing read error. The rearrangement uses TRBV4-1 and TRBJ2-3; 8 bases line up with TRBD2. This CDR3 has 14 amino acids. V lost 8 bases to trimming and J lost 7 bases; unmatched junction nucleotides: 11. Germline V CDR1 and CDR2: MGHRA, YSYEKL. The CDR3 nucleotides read TGCGCCAGCTCTCGGGGGGGGAGTGGTCATACGCAGTATTTT. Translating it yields CASSRGGSGHTQYF.

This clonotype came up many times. The CDR3 coding sequence is TGTGCCAGCAGCCCTCCAGAGGGCTCACCCCTCCACTTT. Translated: CASSPPEGSPLHF. V is TRBV12-3 or TRBV12-4 and J is TRBJ1-6, with unresolved D. This CDR3 has 13 residues. V lost 6 bases to trimming and J lost 10 bases, with 13 bases between them.

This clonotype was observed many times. CDR3 in amino acids: CSVLWSSYNEQFF. CDR3 coding DNA: TGCAGCGTTTTATGGAGCTCCTACAATGAGCAGTTCTTC. The V call is TRBV29-1, the J call TRBJ2-1; D not certain. Trimming shortened V by 5 bases and J by 0 bases, and 8 bases separated the two germline ends. CDR3 length equals 13 residues. Germline CDR1 reads SQVTM; CDR2 reads ANQGSEA.

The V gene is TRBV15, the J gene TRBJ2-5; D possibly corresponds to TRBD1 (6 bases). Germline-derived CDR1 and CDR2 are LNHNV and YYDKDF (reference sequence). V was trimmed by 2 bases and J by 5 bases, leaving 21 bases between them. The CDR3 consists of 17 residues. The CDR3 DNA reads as TGTGCCACCAGCAGATTACAGGGATTCGCGCCCCCCGAGACCCAGTACTTC. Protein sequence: CATSRLQGFAPPETQYF.

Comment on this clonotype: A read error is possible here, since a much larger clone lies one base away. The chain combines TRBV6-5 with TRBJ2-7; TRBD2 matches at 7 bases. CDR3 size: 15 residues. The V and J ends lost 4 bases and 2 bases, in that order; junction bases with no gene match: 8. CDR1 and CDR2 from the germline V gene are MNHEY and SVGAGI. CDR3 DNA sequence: TGTGCCAGCAGTTCCCCTAGCGGACTTCCCTACGAGCAGTACTTC. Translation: CASSSPSGLPYEQYF.

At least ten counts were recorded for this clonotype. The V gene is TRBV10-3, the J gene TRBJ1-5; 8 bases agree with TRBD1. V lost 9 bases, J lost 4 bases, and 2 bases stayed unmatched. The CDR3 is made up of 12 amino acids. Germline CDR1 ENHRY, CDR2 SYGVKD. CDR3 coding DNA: TGTGCCATTGGGACAGGAAATCAGCCCCAGCATTTT. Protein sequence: CAIGTGNQPQHF.

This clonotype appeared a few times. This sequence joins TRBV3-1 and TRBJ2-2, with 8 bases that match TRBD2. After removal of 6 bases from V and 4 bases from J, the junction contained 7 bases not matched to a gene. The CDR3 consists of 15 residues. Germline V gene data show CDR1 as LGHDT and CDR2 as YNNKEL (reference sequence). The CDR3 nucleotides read TGTGCCAGCAGTGTAGCGGGGCCGGGCACCGGGGAGCTGTTTTTT. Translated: CASSVAGPGTGELFF. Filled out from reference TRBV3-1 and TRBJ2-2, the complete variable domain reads DTAVSQTPKYLVTQMGNDKSIKCEQNLGHDTMYWYKQDSKKFLKIMFSYNNKELIINETVPNRFSPKSPDKAHLNLHINSLELGDSAVYFCASSVAGPGTGELFFGEGSRLTVL.

CDR3: CASSWIDTDTQYF. CDR3 nucleotides: TGTGCCAGCAGCTGGATAGACACAGATACGCAGTATTTT. The rearrangement links TRBV7-2 to TRBJ2-3; D is uncertain. V lost 4 bases, J lost 2 bases, and 7 bases lay in between. The germline gives CDR1 SGHTA, CDR2 FQGNSA. The CDR3 is 13 residues long.

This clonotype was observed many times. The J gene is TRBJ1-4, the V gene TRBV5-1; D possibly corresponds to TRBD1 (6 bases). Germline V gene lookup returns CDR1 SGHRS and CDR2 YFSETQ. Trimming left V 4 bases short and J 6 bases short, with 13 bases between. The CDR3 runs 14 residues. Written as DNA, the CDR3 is TGCGCCAGCAGCGCCGGGACACGAGATGAAAAACTGTTTTTT. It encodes CASSAGTRDEKLFF.

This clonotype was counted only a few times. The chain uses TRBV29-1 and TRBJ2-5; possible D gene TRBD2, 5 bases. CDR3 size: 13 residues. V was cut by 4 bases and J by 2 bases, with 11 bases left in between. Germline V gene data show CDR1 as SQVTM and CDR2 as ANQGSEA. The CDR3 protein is CSVGGPGQETQYF. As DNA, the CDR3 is TGCAGCGTTGGCGGGCCAGGACAAGAGACCCAGTACTTC.